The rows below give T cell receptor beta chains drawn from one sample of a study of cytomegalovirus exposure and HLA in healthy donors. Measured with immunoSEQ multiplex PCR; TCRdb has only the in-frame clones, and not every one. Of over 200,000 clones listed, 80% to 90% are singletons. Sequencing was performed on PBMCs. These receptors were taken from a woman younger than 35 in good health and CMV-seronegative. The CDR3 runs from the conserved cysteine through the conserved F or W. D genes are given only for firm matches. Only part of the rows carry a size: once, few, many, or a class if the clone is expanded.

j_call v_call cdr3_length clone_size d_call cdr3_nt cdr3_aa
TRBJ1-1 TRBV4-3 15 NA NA TGCGCCAGCAGCCAAGATTGGACAATTATCACTGAAGCTTTCTTT CASSQDWTIITEAFF
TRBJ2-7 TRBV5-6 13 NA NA TGTGCCAGCAGCTTGGCAAATCAGTACGAGCAGTACTTC CASSLANQYEQYF
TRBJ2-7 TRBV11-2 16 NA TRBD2 TGTGCCAGCAGCTACCCGAAAAGCGGGAGCTCCTACGAGCAGTACTTC CASSYPKSGSSYEQYF
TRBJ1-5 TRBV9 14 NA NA TGTGCCAGCAGCTTAAGACCGGGAAATCAGCCCCAGCATTTT CASSLRPGNQPQHF
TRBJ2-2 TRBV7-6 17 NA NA TGTGCCAGCAGCTTAGCCGTGGGGGGGACATTAGCCGGGCAGCTGTTTTTT CASSLAVGGTLAGQLFF
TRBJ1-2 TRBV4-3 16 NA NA TGCGCCAGCAGCCGAGATGCCGGAGGGGCAGACTATGGCTACACCTTC CASSRDAGGADYGYTF
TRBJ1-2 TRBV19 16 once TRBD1 TGTGCCAGTAAGGAAGTTCGAACAGGGGCGGACTATGGCTACACCTTC CASKEVRTGADYGYTF
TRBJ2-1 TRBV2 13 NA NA TGTGCCAGCATATCAGGGGTCCGGGCTGAGCAGTTCTTC CASISGVRAEQFF
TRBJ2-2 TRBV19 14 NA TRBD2 TGTGCCAGTATAGCGGGAGGGGGCACCGGGGAGCTGTTTTTT CASIAGGGTGELFF
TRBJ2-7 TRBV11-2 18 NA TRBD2 TGTGCCAGCAGCCCATCGGGGGCTAGCGGGAGTAGGCAAGAAGAGCAGTACTTC CASSPSGASGSRQEEQYF
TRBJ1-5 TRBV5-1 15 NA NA TGCGCCAGCAGCACGACCGGGGAAAATAATCAGCCCCAGCATTTT CASSTTGENNQPQHF
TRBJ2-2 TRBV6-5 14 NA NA TGTGCCAGCAGTTACGCTTCCGGAGCCGGGGAGCTGTTTTTT CASSYASGAGELFF
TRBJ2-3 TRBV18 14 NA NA TGTGCCAGCTCACCATCCAGGGGTACAGATACGCAGTATTTT CASSPSRGTDTQYF
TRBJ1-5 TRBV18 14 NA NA TGTGCCAGCTCACCACGCGGCACCAATCAGCCCCAGCATTTT CASSPRGTNQPQHF
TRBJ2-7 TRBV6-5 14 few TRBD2 TGTGCCAGCAGTTACTCATCGGGTAGCGGGAGGGCCGTCTTC CASSYSSGSGRAVF
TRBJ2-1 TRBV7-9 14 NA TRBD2 TGTGCCAGCAGCTTAGTGAGCGGGAGCCGGGAGCAGTTCTTC CASSLVSGSREQFF
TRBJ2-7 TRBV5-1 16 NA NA TGCGCCAGCAGCTTGGGGCAGGGCTCCGGTTTACGCGAGCAGTACTTC CASSLGQGSGLREQYF
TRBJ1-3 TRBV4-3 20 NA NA TGCGCCAGCAGCCATCGGGGGTCCCTACCAATGGAAATCTCTGGAAACACCATATATTTT CASSHRGSLPMEISGNTIYF
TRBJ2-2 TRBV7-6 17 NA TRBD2 TGTGCCAGCAGCCTGGGGACTAGCGGGAGGGCCACCGGGGAGCTGTTTTTT CASSLGTSGRATGELFF
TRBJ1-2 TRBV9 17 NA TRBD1 TGTGCCAGCAGCGTAGATCGGGTGGACAGGGTGGGCTATGGCTACACCTTC CASSVDRVDRVGYGYTF
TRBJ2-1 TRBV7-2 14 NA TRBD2 TGTGCCAGCAGCTCCGGACTAGCGGGAGAATCGGAGTTCTTC CASSSGLAGESEFF
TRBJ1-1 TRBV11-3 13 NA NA TGTGCCAGCAGCTCCTCCCGGGACACTGAAGCTTTCTTT CASSSSRDTEAFF
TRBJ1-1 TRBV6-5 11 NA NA TGTGCCAGCCAGGTGAACACTGAAGCTTTCTTT CASQVNTEAFF
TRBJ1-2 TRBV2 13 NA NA TGTGCCAGCAGTCCGGGTCCGAACTATGGCTACACCTTC CASSPGPNYGYTF
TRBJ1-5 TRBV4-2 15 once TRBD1 TGTGCCAGCAGCCAAGGGGGACAGGGCAATCAGCCCCAGCATTTT CASSQGGQGNQPQHF
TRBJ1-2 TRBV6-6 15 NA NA TGTGCCAGCAGGGTAGGGCAGGGCCTTAACTATGGCTACACCTTC CASRVGQGLNYGYTF
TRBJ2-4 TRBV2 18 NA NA TGTGCCAGCAGCAAAGAGCCCGGGGGGCTAGGAGCCAAAAACATTCAGTACTTC CASSKEPGGLGAKNIQYF
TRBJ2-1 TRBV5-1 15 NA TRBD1 TGCGCCAGCAGCTACCGGGACAGATCCTACAATGAGCAGTTCTTC CASSYRDRSYNEQFF
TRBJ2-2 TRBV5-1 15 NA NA TGCGCCAGCAGCTTGGGGTCCGGAGGGACCGGGGAGCTGTTTTTT CASSLGSGGTGELFF
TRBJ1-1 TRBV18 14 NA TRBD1 TGTGCCAGCTCAGGTGGGACAGGGAACACTGAAGCTTTCTTT CASSGGTGNTEAFF
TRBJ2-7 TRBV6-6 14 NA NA TGTGCCAGCAGTTATGTGACAAAATCCTACGAGCAGTACTTC CASSYVTKSYEQYF
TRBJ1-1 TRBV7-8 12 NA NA TGTGCCAGCAGCTCGCGGTTCACTGAAGCTTTCTTT CASSSRFTEAFF
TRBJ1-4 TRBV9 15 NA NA TGTGCCAGCAGCGTATTCGCAGGGGCGGCTGAAAAACTGTTTTTT CASSVFAGAAEKLFF
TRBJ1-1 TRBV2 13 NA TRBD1 TGTGCCAGTAGTGGAGACAGGGGCACTGAAGCTTTCTTT CASSGDRGTEAFF
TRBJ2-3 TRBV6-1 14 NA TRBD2 TGTGCCAGCAGTGAGGGACTAGCAACAGATACGCAGTATTTT CASSEGLATDTQYF
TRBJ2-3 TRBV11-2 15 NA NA TGTGCCAGCAGCCAAGACGGGGGTCGACGAGATACGCAGTATTTT CASSQDGGRRDTQYF
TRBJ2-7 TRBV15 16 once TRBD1 TGTGCCACCAGCAAAGTCACCGGGACAGGACCCTACGAGCAGTACTTC CATSKVTGTGPYEQYF
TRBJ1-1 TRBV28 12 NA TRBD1 TGTGCCACCTCGACAGGGGGCACTGAAGCTTTCTTT CATSTGGTEAFF
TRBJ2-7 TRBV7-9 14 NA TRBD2 TGTGCCAGCAGCCCTCGGGGGGGAGGGAACGAGCAGTACTTC CASSPRGGGNEQYF
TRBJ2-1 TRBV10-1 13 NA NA TGCGCCAGCTGTGGGTCCGAGGCTGGCGAGCAGTTCTTC CASCGSEAGEQFF
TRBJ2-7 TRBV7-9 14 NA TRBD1 TGTGCCAGCAGCTTAGAGGACAGGGTCTACGAGCAGTACTTC CASSLEDRVYEQYF
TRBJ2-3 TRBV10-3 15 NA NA TGTGCCATCACCCGAACGGGTGCCGACACAGATACGCAGTATTTT CAITRTGADTDTQYF
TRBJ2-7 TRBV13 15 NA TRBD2 TGTGCCAGCAGACGCCGGAGCGGGAGGGACTACGAGCAGTACTTC CASRRRSGRDYEQYF
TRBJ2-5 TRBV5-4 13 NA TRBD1 TGTGCCAGCAGCGACCGGGACAGGGAGACCCAGTACTTC CASSDRDRETQYF
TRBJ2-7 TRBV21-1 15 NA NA TGTGCCAGCAGCATCCGACAGGGCCTCACTCTAGAGCAGTACTTC CASSIRQGLTLEQYF
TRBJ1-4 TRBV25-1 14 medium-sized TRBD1 TGTGCCAGCGGCGGACAGGACTTTTTCGAAAAACTGTTTTTT CASGGQDFFEKLFF
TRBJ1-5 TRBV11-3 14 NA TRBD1 TGTGCCAGCAGCCGACAGGGAGGCAATCAGCCCCAGCATTTT CASSRQGGNQPQHF
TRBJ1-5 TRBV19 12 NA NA TGTGCCAGTAGTACAGGATTCTGGCCCCAGCATTTT CASSTGFWPQHF
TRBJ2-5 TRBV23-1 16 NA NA TGCGCCAGCAGTCAATCTTCGGTGGTTTACCAAGAGACCCAGTACTTC CASSQSSVVYQETQYF
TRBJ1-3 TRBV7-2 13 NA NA TGTGCCAGCAGCCCCGGGTCTGGAAACACCATATATTTT CASSPGSGNTIYF